The T cell receptor beta chain described here comes from a study of immune cell composition in non-small cell lung cancer. The CDR3 runs 13 residues. Germline CDR1 is SGHTS and CDR2 is YDEGEE. Trimming cost V 4 bases and J 7 bases; bases outside gene matches: 6. Points on this clone: Its antigen remains unidentified.

Study results and limitations: It was not proven that tumour-reactive clones equal dominant tumour-associated clones.

Normal lung was taken at the farthest possible site, at least 3 cm from tumour. The assay was immunoSEQ multiplex PCR, and TCRdb's table has in-frame clones only and misses some. The sample yields about 730 clones, approximately 88% seen once. Material for sequencing was non-adjacent lung tissue. This chain connects TRBV5-8 to TRBJ2-3; 7 bases align to TRBD1. This sequence originates from a human donor with non-small cell lung cancer. CDR3 region: CASSIGTANTQYF. The CDR3 DNA reads TGTGCCAGCAGCATAGGGACAGCAAATACGCAGTATTTT.